The 7 T cell receptor beta chains listed next were all sequenced from one sample in a study of radiotherapy plus CTLA-4 blockade in lung cancer. TCRdb's table, derived via immunoSEQ multiplex PCR, lists solely in-frame clones and lacks some. Of roughly 75,000 clones detected, roughly four fifths appear once; the ten largest clones hold approximately 0.8%. The specimen was peripheral blood, collected from a patient treated with radiotherapy plus ipilimumab. The receptors shown here come from a human donor with non-small cell lung cancer who had stable disease on radiotherapy plus ipilimumab.

This clone has just one count. The chain links TRBV6-1 to TRBJ1-5; 9 bases are shared with TRBD1. Losses at the gene ends were 3 bases for V and 7 bases for J; bases not matched to a gene: 13. Germline CDR1 and CDR2: MNHNS and SASEGT. CDR3 size: 17 residues. CDR3 region: CASSDGLWTGVEQPQHF. CDR3 nucleotide sequence: TGTGCCAGCAGTGACGGATTATGGACAGGGGTGGAGCAGCCCCAGCATTTT.

The chain has TRBV7-9 and TRBJ2-1; TRBD2 matches 11 bases. Germline CDR1 and CDR2: SEHNR and FQNEAQ (reference sequence). V was clipped by 5 bases and J by 0 bases; unmatched bases: 6. CDR3 length equals 17 residues. CDR3 sequence reads: CASSPRLAGSSYNEQFF. The CDR3 DNA reads TGTGCCAGCAGCCCGCGACTAGCGGGGAGCTCCTACAATGAGCAGTTCTTC.

The chain has TRBV9 and TRBJ1-4; D is unresolved. Looked up from germline, CDR1 is SGDLS and CDR2 is YYNGEE. The CDR3 spans 14 residues. The V end lost 4 bases, the J end lost 8 bases, and 15 bases lay between the germline ends. CDR3 amino acids: CASSPELRSEKLFF. The CDR3 DNA reads TGTGCCAGCAGCCCAGAATTGAGGTCCGAAAAACTGTTTTTT.

The V and J genes are TRBV29-1 and TRBJ1-6; 8 nucleotides agree with TRBD1. Germline lookup yields CDR1 SQVTM and CDR2 ANQGSEA. This CDR3 has 13 amino acids. Trimming cost V 5 bases and J 7 bases; bases outside gene matches: 4. In nucleotides, the CDR3 is TGCAGCGTTCGGACAGGGCCGAATTCACCCCTCCACTTT. This encodes CSVRTGPNSPLHF.

V gene TRBV5-4 combines with J gene TRBJ2-2, with 7 nucleotides matching TRBD1. Germline values: CDR1 SGHNT, CDR2 YYREEE (reference sequence). CDR3 length: 15 residues. Trimming took 1 base from V and 0 from J; bases not matched to a gene: 0. The CDR3 spells CASSLQGANTGELFF. CDR3 sequence (DNA): TGTGCCAGCAGCTTGCAGGGGGCGAACACCGGGGAGCTGTTTTTT.

This clone has a single count. The V call is TRBV9, the J call TRBJ2-1; TRBD1 is a possible D gene (5 bases). The CDR3 consists of 12 residues. Per germline, CDR1 SGDLS and CDR2 YYNGEE. V was clipped by 2 bases and J by 9 bases, with 9 bases between them. CDR3 in amino acids: CASSVQGGEQFF. Here the CDR3 DNA reads TGTGCCAGCAGCGTTCAGGGCGGTGAGCAGTTCTTC.

The genes are TRBV5-6 and TRBJ1-1, with unresolved D. The CDR3 contains 14 residues. Trimming left V 1 base short and J 5 bases short, with 12 bases between. Germline CDR1 and CDR2: SGHDT and YYEEEE. As DNA, the CDR3 is TGTGCCAGCAGCTTGATCGGGGAGAGAACTGAAGCTTTCTTT. This sequence encodes CASSLIGERTEAFF. Variable domain in full (rest from reference TRBV5-6 and TRBJ1-1): DAGVTQSPTHLIKTRGQQVTLRCSPKSGHDTVSWYQQALGQGPQFIFQYYEEEERQRGNFPDRFSGHQFPNYSSELNVNALLLGDSALYLCASSLIGERTEAFFGQGTRLTVV.